These 29 T cell receptor beta chains came from one sample sequenced in a study of T-cell memory formation after mild COVID-19. TCRdb passed the 5' RACE reads through MiXCR, listing each CDR3 protein once. This table holds 250,000 to 300,000 distinct CDR3 sequences, under 20% found once. The sequencing input was PBMCs or a T cell subset sorted from them (not recorded which). These receptor sequences come from a man aged 18 to 29 who had mild COVID-19 (a few samples of this study predate the infection). Cell type and time point are not known.

This clonotype was seen a few times. The V and J genes are TRBV4-2 and TRBJ2-7; D may be TRBD2 (5 bases). Germline V gives CDR1 LGHNA, CDR2 YNFKEQ. The CDR3 runs to 14 residues. Trimming cost V 4 bases and J 6 bases, with 16 bases left between them. CDR3 bases: TGTGCCAGCAGCCCAAAAGGACTGGACTCCGAGCAGTACTTC. This encodes CASSPKGLDSEQYF.

This clonotype was detected only a few times. V usage is TRBV5-1 and J usage is TRBJ2-3; 11 positions match TRBD2. Germline CDR1 SGHRS, CDR2 YFSETQ. The CDR3 contains 16 residues. Trimming at V came to 3 bases and at J to 2 bases, leaving 5 bases not matched to a gene. CDR3 sequence reads: CASSSVAGGLTDTQYF. CDR3 nucleotide sequence: TGCGCCAGCAGCTCGGTAGCGGGGGGGCTCACAGATACGCAGTATTTT.

The chain carries TRBV7-2 and TRBJ1-2; D is unclear. Per the germline V gene, CDR1 is SGHTA and CDR2 is FQGNSA. The CDR3 contains 15 residues. Trimming shortened V by 1 base and J by 6 bases, and 15 bases separated the two germline ends. DNA of the CDR3: TGTGCCAGCAGCTTAGGGAAAGGCACGTCGGATGGCTACACCTTC. Amino acids: CASSLGKGTSDGYTF.

The V gene is TRBV7-6, the J gene TRBJ2-7; TRBD2 agrees at 7 bases. Germline CDR1 is SGHVS and CDR2 is FNYEAQ. Trimming removed 5 bases from V and 0 bases from J; junction bases left unmatched: 4. The CDR3 covers 14 residues. CDR3 protein: CASSRDYISYEQYF. The DNA for the CDR3 is TGTGCCAGCAGCCGGGACTATATCTCCTACGAGCAGTACTTC.

This clonotype was observed a handful of times. This rearrangement joins TRBV12-3 or TRBV12-4 to TRBJ2-3; 11 positions match TRBD2. J gave up 8 bases and V 8 bases, and 6 bases lay outside the gene matches. The CDR3 sequence is 13 residues long. The CDR3 DNA follows: TGTGCCAGCGCGGGACTAGCGGAGTTTACGCAGTATTTT. It yields the protein CASAGLAEFTQYF.

This clonotype occurred a few times. This sequence joins TRBV18 and TRBJ2-7; the D gene is possibly TRBD2 (5 bases). Trimming pared 4 bases from V and 5 bases from J, leaving 9 bases between. CDR1 is KGHSH, CDR2 LQKENI, per germline. CDR3 length equals 12 residues. CDR3 DNA: TGTGCCAGCTCACGTGGGGAGAACGAGCAGTACGTC. Amino acids: CASSRGENEQYV.

This clonotype was seen a handful of times. V gene TRBV7-8 combines with J gene TRBJ2-3; D uncertain. This CDR3 spans 16 amino acids. The germline V gene has CDR1 SGHVS and CDR2 FQNEAQ. V lost 7 bases, J lost 0 bases, and 17 bases lay in between. As DNA, the CDR3 is TGTGCCAGCACCGAACTGCCCTATTCTAGCACAGATACGCAGTATTTT. Its translation is CASTELPYSSTDTQYF.

The chain carries TRBV4-1 and TRBJ2-3; D unresolved. This CDR3 spans 17 amino acids. V was shortened by 1 base and J by 0 bases, with 14 bases between the two germline ends. Per germline, CDR1 MGHRA and CDR2 YSYEKL. CDR3 in DNA: TGCGCCAGCAGCCAAGCTCTAGGAGCCGCTAGCACAGATACGCAGTATTTT. It yields the protein CASSQALGAASTDTQYF.

This clonotype was seen more than once but under ten times. The chain joins TRBV28 to TRBJ1-1, with TRBD1 matching over 7 bases. The V segment lost 2 bases and the J segment 11 bases; nucleotides outside the gene matches: 8. Germline CDR1 MDHEN, CDR2 SYDVKM. This CDR3 has 13 residues. CDR3 bases: TGTGCCAGCAGTTTAGCGGACAGGTTTAGGGCTTTCTTT. It specifies CASSLADRFRAFF.

V gene TRBV4-1 combines with J gene TRBJ2-1; maybe TRBD2 (5 bases). Germline V gene sequence: CDR1 MGHRA, CDR2 YSYEKL. The CDR3 loop spans 16 amino acids. Between the trimmed V and J ends, which lost 0 bases and 6 bases, there was a span of 15 bases. CDR3 residues: CASSQDGRVGVNEQFF. The DNA of the CDR3 is TGCGCCAGCAGCCAAGATGGGCGGGTAGGAGTCAATGAGCAGTTCTTC.

The chain uses TRBV12-5 and TRBJ2-6; D remains unclear. Germline CDR1 LGHNT, CDR2 FRNRAP. V lost 6 bases to trimming and J lost 0 bases, with 6 bases between them. This CDR3 comprises 14 residues. The CDR3 nucleotides read TGTGCTAGTGGATTCTTCTCTGGGGCCAACGTCCTGACTTTC. Translation gives CASGFFSGANVLTF.

The chain combines TRBV18 with TRBJ1-1; D uncertain. This CDR3 has 14 amino acids. CDR1 is KGHSH, CDR2 LQKENI, per germline. Trimming shortened V by 3 bases and J by 8 bases, and 16 bases separated the two germline ends. The CDR3 protein is CASSPAHWRREAFF. The CDR3 DNA reads TGTGCCAGCTCACCCGCCCACTGGAGACGGGAAGCTTTCTTT.

This clonotype was picked up a small number of times. This chain uses TRBV7-9 with TRBJ2-2; D possibly corresponds to TRBD2 (6 bases). Germline loops: CDR1 SEHNR, CDR2 FQNEAQ (reference sequence). The CDR3 spans 15 residues. The V and J ends lost 2 bases and 4 bases respectively, with 11 bases between them. The CDR3 DNA reads TGTGCCAGCAGCTTAAGGAGGGGATTCACCGGGGAGCTGTTTTTT. Residues: CASSLRRGFTGELFF.

The V and J genes are TRBV12-3 or TRBV12-4 and TRBJ1-1; D gene uncertain. Trimming removed 3 bases at V and 4 bases at J, with 12 bases between. CDR3 size: 14 residues. The CDR3 sequence is CASSFDPAGTEAFF. The CDR3 bases are TGTGCCAGCAGTTTCGACCCGGCGGGCACTGAAGCTTTCTTT.

This clonotype was observed a few times. V and J are TRBV5-1 and TRBJ2-1; 8 nucleotides match TRBD2. Germline values: CDR1 SGHRS, CDR2 YFSETQ. The CDR3 length is 13 residues. V was clipped by 5 bases and J by 4 bases; unmatched bases: 2. CDR3 in amino acids: CASRIAGYNEQFF. The CDR3 DNA reads as TGCGCCAGCAGGATAGCGGGGTACAATGAGCAGTTCTTC.

This clonotype was seen many times. CDR3 coding DNA: TGTGCCAGCAGTATGGACAGGGGCCACTATGGCTACACCTTC. Translated: CASSMDRGHYGYTF. The chain recombines TRBV6-5 with TRBJ1-2; 9 bases match TRBD1. Germline assignment: CDR1 MNHEY and CDR2 SVGAGI. The CDR3 totals 14 residues. With 5 bases clipped from V and 3 bases from J, the junction kept 4 bases outside the gene matches.

This chain uses TRBV6-2 or TRBV6-3 with TRBJ1-6, with a weak D call TRBD1 (5 bases). This CDR3 contains 15 residues. The germline V and J ends were trimmed by 0 bases and 7 bases, with 10 bases remaining between them. Germline V lookup: CDR1 MNHEY, CDR2 SVGEGT. The CDR3 protein is CASSYSGQLNSPLHF. CDR3 nucleotide sequence: TGTGCCAGCAGTTACTCGGGGCAGTTAAATTCACCCCTCCACTTT.

V gene TRBV15 combines with J gene TRBJ1-3; D is ambiguous. The ends were cut back, 6 bases at V and 0 bases at J, with 9 bases in the middle. The CDR3 consists of 14 residues. CDR1 is LNHNV, CDR2 YYDKDF, per germline (reference sequence). Here the CDR3 DNA reads TGTGCCACCAGGGGTACCGTCTCTGGAAACACCATATATTTT. Translating gives CATRGTVSGNTIYF.

This clonotype came up a few times. This sequence joins TRBV11-3 and TRBJ2-7; perhaps D is TRBD1 or TRBD2 (5 bases each). Germline V gene lookup returns CDR1 SGHNT and CDR2 YENEEA. V dropped 5 bases and J dropped 7 bases, with 12 bases sitting between them. The CDR3 loop spans 12 amino acids. CDR3 sequence: CASSRGEGEQYF. The CDR3 nucleotides read TGTGCCAGCAGCAGAGGGGAAGGTGAGCAGTACTTC. Full variable domain (outside the CDR3, taken from reference TRBV11-3 and TRBJ2-7): EAGVVQSPRYKIIEKKQPVAFWCNPISGHNTLYWYLQNLGQGPELLIRYENEEAVDDSQLPKDRFSAERLKGVDSTLKIQPAELGDSAVYLCASSRGEGEQYFGPGTRLTVT.

This clonotype came up a few times. This chain joins TRBV6-1 and TRBJ2-3; 10 bases align to TRBD1. This CDR3 has 14 amino acids. V was pared by 9 bases and J by 0 bases, with 3 bases of the junction left unmatched. Germline CDR1 and CDR2: MNHNS and SASEGT. CDR3 residues: CASWTGGSTDTQYF. CDR3 bases: TGTGCCAGTTGGACAGGGGGTAGCACAGATACGCAGTATTTT.

The V call is TRBV9, the J call TRBJ1-1, with TRBD1 matching 7 bases. Per germline, CDR1 SGDLS and CDR2 YYNGEE. CDR3 length equals 15 residues. J gave up 3 bases and V 3 bases, and 8 bases lay outside the gene matches. The CDR3, as DNA: TGTGCCAGCAGCGCATCCGGGACAGACTACACTGAAGCTTTCTTT. As protein: CASSASGTDYTEAFF.

This clonotype was observed a handful of times. CDR3 bases: TGTGCCAGCAGCCCTTGGGCCGGGGCTTTCTTT. This translates into CASSPWAGAFF. The chain has TRBV6-5 and TRBJ1-1; D call uncertain. This CDR3 spans 11 amino acids. Trimming cost V 6 bases and J 11 bases, with 13 bases left between them. CDR1 MNHEY and CDR2 SVGAGI come from the germline V gene.

The sample holds a few counts of this clonotype. V is TRBV27 and J is TRBJ1-1, with D possibly matching TRBD1 (6 bases). The CDR3 runs 15 residues. Germline values: CDR1 MNHEY, CDR2 SMNVEV (reference sequence). Trimming took 4 bases from V and 4 from J, leaving 16 bases between them. In DNA, the CDR3 is TGTGCCAGCAGTTATCTACAGGGAGTGGGCACTGAAGCTTTCTTT. It specifies CASSYLQGVGTEAFF.

This clonotype was seen more than once but under ten times. The chain is built from TRBV5-1 and TRBJ2-1; 11 bases are a match to TRBD2. With V trimmed by 5 bases and J by 9 bases, 10 bases remained unmatched. The CDR3 has 15 residues. Germline V lookup: CDR1 SGHRS, CDR2 YFSETQ. CDR3: CASSEVTSGEGEQFF. The CDR3 DNA reads as TGCGCCAGCAGTGAAGTGACTAGCGGGGAGGGTGAGCAGTTCTTC.

The J gene is TRBJ2-2, the V gene TRBV20-1, with 12 bases fitting TRBD2. J was trimmed by 1 base and V by 0 bases; bases with no gene match: 3. Germline-derived CDR1 and CDR2 are DFQATT and SNEGSKA (reference sequence). The CDR3 runs to 17 residues. The CDR3 DNA sequence: TGCAGTGCTAGAGACATACTAGCGGGGGGGAACACCGGGGAGCTGTTTTTT. Its protein is CSARDILAGGNTGELFF.

This clonotype was picked up many times. The chain uses TRBV7-2 and TRBJ1-4; D is unresolved. This CDR3 region has 17 residues. V was cut by 0 bases and J by 0 bases, with 11 bases left in between. Germline-derived CDR1 and CDR2 are SGHTA and FQGNSA. The CDR3 DNA follows: TGTGCCAGCAGCTTAGCCCCGCAGAGGGCAACTAATGAAAAACTGTTTTTT. Residues: CASSLAPQRATNEKLFF.

The chain employs TRBV5-1 and TRBJ1-1, with 8 nucleotides matching TRBD1. The V gene's germline CDR1 is SGHRS and CDR2 YFSETQ. The CDR3 extends over 15 amino acids. V gave up 0 bases and J gave up 5 bases; unmatched junction bases: 6. The CDR3 is CASSLGGQAMTEAFF. CDR3 DNA: TGCGCCAGCAGCTTGGGGGGACAGGCGATGACTGAAGCTTTCTTT. The full variable domain, in which reference TRBV5-1 and TRBJ1-1 provide the parts outside the CDR3, is KAGVTQTPRYLIKTRGQQVTLSCSPISGHRSVSWYQQTPGQGLQFLFEYFSETQRNKGNFPGRFSGRQFSNSRSEMNVSTLELGDSALYLCASSLGGQAMTEAFFGQGTRLTVV.

This clonotype turned up a few times. V and J are TRBV6-5 and TRBJ2-5; possible D gene TRBD2, 6 bases. CDR1 is MNHEY and CDR2 is SVGAGI in the germline V gene. V was cut by 7 bases and J by 7 bases, with 16 bases left in between. The CDR3 loop spans 13 amino acids. The CDR3 nucleotides are TGTGCCAGCACTCTTGGGACTGCTGGGACCCAGTACTTC. This encodes CASTLGTAGTQYF.

This clonotype turned up a few times. The J gene is TRBJ1-1, the V gene TRBV29-1, with a weak D call TRBD1 (5 bases). Per germline, CDR1 SQVTM and CDR2 ANQGSEA. The V end lost 3 bases, the J end lost 6 bases, and 8 bases lay between the germline ends. This CDR3 has 11 residues. CDR3 protein: CSVDRASEAFF. In DNA form, the CDR3 reads TGCAGCGTTGACAGGGCATCTGAAGCTTTCTTT.